This T cell receptor beta chain emerged from a study of blood T cells in healthy people across ages. A second about 7 to 12 cycle PCR used barcoded and J-beta primers. TCRdb itself ran the 5' RACE reads through MiXCR, one entry per CDR3 protein. Here the sample spans just under 550,000 distinct CDR3 sequences, around 24% being singletons. These data were also filed under a second study, of T cells of mothers and their children.

The clonotype originates from a boy between 5 and 17 years old in good health. The specimen was blood.

CDR3 in amino acids: CASNLSGGAGNEQFF. The CDR3 nucleotides read TGCGCCAGCAACCTCAGCGGGGGGGCTGGCAATGAGCAGTTCTTC. V is TRBV4-1 and J is TRBJ2-1; 10 bases are shared with TRBD2. V shed 7 bases, J shed 6 bases, and the junction held 9 bases outside the gene matches. This CDR3 contains 15 residues. Germline V gives CDR1 MGHRA, CDR2 YSYEKL.